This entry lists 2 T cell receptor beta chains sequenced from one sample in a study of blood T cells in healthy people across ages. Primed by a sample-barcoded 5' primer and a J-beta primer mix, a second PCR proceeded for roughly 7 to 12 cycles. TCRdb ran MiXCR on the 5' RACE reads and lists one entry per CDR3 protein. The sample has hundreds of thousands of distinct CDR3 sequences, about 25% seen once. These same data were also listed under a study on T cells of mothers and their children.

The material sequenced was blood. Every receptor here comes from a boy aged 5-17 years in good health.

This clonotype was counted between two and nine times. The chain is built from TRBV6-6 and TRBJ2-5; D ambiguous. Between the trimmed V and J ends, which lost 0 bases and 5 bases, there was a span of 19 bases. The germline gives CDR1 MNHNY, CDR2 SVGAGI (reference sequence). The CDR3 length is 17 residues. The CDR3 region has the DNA TGTGCCAGCAGTTACTCGGTGGATACAAGGTCTCTGGAGACCCAGTACTTC. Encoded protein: CASSYSVDTRSLETQYF.

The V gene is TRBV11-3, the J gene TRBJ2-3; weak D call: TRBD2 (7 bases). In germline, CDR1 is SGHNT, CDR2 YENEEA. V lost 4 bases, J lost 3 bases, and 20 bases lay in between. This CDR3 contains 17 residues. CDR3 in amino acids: CASSSRSQGGGTDTQYF. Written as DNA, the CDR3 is TGTGCCAGCAGCTCTAGATCACAGGGAGGGGGAACAGATACGCAGTATTTT.